This T cell receptor beta chain is from a study of blood T cell repertoires in COVID-19. Overall study context: The origin of the acute and convalescent COVID-19 samples was the United States, Italy and Spain. PBMCs, B-cell-depleted T cells, or T cells provided the cDNA or gDNA that made up the material.

Authors' analysis steps: From reference gene primer amplification, estimates of nucleated cell counts were derived. TCRdb's copy holds only in-frame clones and misses some; the assay was immunoSEQ multiplex PCR. That table furnishes V, J and clone size, whereas the DNA furnished D and trimming. The sample has some 89,000 clones, 60% to 85% seen once; the top ten hold more than 6.5%. The V gene end was trimmed by 2 bases and the J gene end by 1 base; junction bases not matched to a gene: 6. The germline CDR1 and CDR2 sequences are SGHTS and YDEGEE. The CDR3 sequence is 15 residues long. The V and J genes are TRBV5-8 and TRBJ2-7; 7 nucleotides line up with TRBD2. The receptor was derived from a man aged 65 to 85 with acute or convalescent COVID-19. The specimen sequenced was peripheral blood. The CDR3 loop is CASSLGLGDSYEQYF. The CDR3 DNA reads TGTGCCAGCAGCTTAGGACTAGGGGATTCCTACGAGCAGTACTTC.